The sequence of this T cell receptor beta chain was determined in a study of T cells in Graves' hyperthyroidism and ophthalmopathy (dated by TCRdb to the late 2010s). In terms of the full investigation: Peripheral blood samples were taken at initial diagnosis, before any treatment was given. For training and testing, the roughly 93 patients in the discovery cohort were randomly divided in a 7:3 ratio. After blood sampling, hyperthyroidism patients were treated with methimazole at a starting dose of 30 mg daily, and ophthalmopathy patients were treated with high-dose intravenous methylprednisolone. In addition, the study compared T-cell repertoires in thyroid tissue and in blood from about six Graves' hyperthyroidism patients. According to the paper, TCR Vbeta CDR3 sequencing was carried out on 120 to 150 peripheral blood samples, which came from some 41 ophthalmopathy, around 75 hyperthyroidism and 17 progressor patients. Prospective prediction of ophthalmopathy was tested in an independent validation cohort of under 20 hyperthyroidism patients and 17 patients who later progressed to ophthalmopathy. A discovery cohort of fewer than 110 patients, 43 with Graves' ophthalmopathy and 57 with stable Graves' hyperthyroidism, was used to find distinguishing TCR V-J signatures. Broad study findings and their caveats: Ophthalmopathy was separated from stable hyperthyroidism by a 13 V-J signature model, with 87.88% sensitivity and 81% to 82% specificity obtained in cross-validation and 80%/75% obtained in testing. No statistical method was used to set the sample size in advance, and investigators knew the group allocation. In validation, progression to ophthalmopathy was predicted by the model with more than 65% sensitivity and under 85% specificity, a median of approximately 6.5 months before onset. Blood samples also contained most of the expanded thyroid clonotypes (frequency above 0.001), which suggests that blood repertoires may reflect thyroid immune responses.

The TCR beta CDR3 regions were amplified from the RNA transcripts. For the first round of RT-PCR on the TCR CDR3, the HTBI primer set was used together with the Qiagen OneStep RT-PCR kit. Libraries were constructed in a second round of multiplex PCR, after which size selection and purification were performed. Sequencing of the libraries was done on an Illumina HiSeq2000 using paired-end 100 bp reads. On the study's bioinformatics: SOAPnuke was used to process the raw data, removing reads that contained adapters or uncalled bases, had a mean Phred below 15, or lacked an exact match to the constant primer or identifier. High-quality paired reads were merged with COPE v1.2.5, and unique nucleotide sequences were defined as clonotypes. Clonotypes were aligned to IMGT TRBV, TRBD and TRBJ reference segments using MiTCR v1.1. Only V-J combinations with frequency above 0.0001, covering 99% to 99.2% of repertoires, were analysed. A TCS score was defined as the ratio between F50 (clonal expansion) and ExV (chaos), using BLOSUM62-based TCRdist between CDR3 peptides within each V-J. Welch's t-statistics and random forest reduced fewer than 550 V-J features to 10 to 15, which were used in a naive Bayes classifier (R e1071). TCRdb redid the processing of the public reads, applying fastp at Q25 and MiXCR, and retained in-frame beta chains. A single entry per CDR3 protein holds the most common genes and DNA from its merged rows. These V and J calls are TCRdb output, not the study's own analysis. In all, the sample holds around 690,000 distinct CDR3 sequences, and 15% to 20% of those were seen once. 15% of the sample is held by the ten biggest clonotypes.

This clonotype has a count of ten or more. Its antigen target is currently unknown. Qualities for individual bases were not recorded, and no much larger clone is one base off. The CDR3 measures 16 amino acids from cysteine to phenylalanine. The sequence is cut down to CDR3 DNA, 48 bases in frame from base 1. V is cut by 5 bases and J by 3 bases, and the space between the germline ends is 17 bases. Graves' hyperthyroidism was defined as stable when no progression to ophthalmopathy occurred over 18 months of follow-up. The hyperthyroidism patients were between 18 and 65 years old and newly diagnosed, with a disease duration of less than 2 months. Patients with uncontrolled infections, other autoimmune diseases, pregnancy or lactation were excluded. Diagnoses relied on clinical symptoms, serum thyroxine and TRAb, thyroid ultrasound and orbital computed tomography. PBMCs were isolated from 8 to 10 ml of fresh peripheral blood by Ficoll-Paque density gradient centrifugation. Trizol reagent was used to extract total RNA, and RNA quality was then checked on an Agilent 2100 Bioanalyzer.

The sequence joins TRBV12-3 or TRBV12-4 to TRBJ1-5, with an unclear D gene assignment. Specimen: blood. The receptor was derived from a man in his forties or fifties with Graves' hyperthyroidism. The CDR3 region has the sequence CASSTSGGEYNQPQHF. The nucleotide sequence is given as TGTGCCAGCAGTACCTCCGGCGGGGAGTACAATCAGCCCCAGCATTTT.